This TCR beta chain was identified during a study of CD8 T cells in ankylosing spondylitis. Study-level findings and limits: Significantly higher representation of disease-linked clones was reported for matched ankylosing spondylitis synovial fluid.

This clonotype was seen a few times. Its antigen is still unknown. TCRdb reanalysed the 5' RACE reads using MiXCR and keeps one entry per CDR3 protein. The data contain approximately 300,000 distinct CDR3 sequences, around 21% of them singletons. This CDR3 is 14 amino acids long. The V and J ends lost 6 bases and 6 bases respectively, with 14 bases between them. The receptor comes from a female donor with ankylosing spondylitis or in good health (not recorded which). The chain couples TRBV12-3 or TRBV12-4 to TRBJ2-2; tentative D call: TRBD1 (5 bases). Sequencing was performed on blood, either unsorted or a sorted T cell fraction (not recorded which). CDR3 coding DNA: TGTGCCAGCAGGCCGCAGGGAATCCCCGGGGAGCTGTTTTTT. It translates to CASRPQGIPGELFF.